The entry that follows covers one T cell receptor beta chain sequence. The antigen is unknown. A read error may produce the germline difference seen at one junction end. Germline loops: CDR1 SQVTM, CDR2 ANQGSEA. There are 14 residues in the CDR3. This record comes from a study of tumor-infiltrating lymphocytes in primary liver carcinoma. Study background: Sample yields, roughly 3.65 to 7.13 million productive TCRbeta reads, were similar across the tissue types. Study observations and caveats: It was tumor-adjacent and tumor-blood pairs that overlapped less than tumor region pairs did. It was in tumors, not blood, that the top-250-clone fraction was significantly higher (p = 0.039).

Co-extraction of RNA and DNA was performed on about 19-30 mg of unsorted bulk tissue. Every tumor yielded five separate sampled regions. Total RNA amounting to 450 to 550 ng was the source from which TCR beta cDNA was made with a constant-region primer. For TCR beta, libraries were produced by three nested multiplex PCR rounds using slightly modified ARM-PCR. Running 10 cycles apiece, the first two PCR rounds relied on TRBV1-TRBV30 forward primers together with a C-beta reverse primer. TCRdb analysed the multiplex PCR reads with MiXCR anew, one entry per CDR3 protein. Here the sample spans roughly 78,000 distinct CDR3 sequences, about two thirds being singletons.

The sequence was obtained from an older woman with primary liver carcinoma and hepatitis B virus infection. The chain recombines TRBV29-1 with TRBJ2-4; D tentatively fits TRBD1 or TRBD2 (6 bases each). Sequencing input: liver tumor tissue from sampling region 4. Subset noted: tumor region T4, right-lateral pole. The CDR3 DNA is TGCAGCGCCCTGACTAAGGGGTCGGGGGACATTCAGCACTTC. It is translated as CSALTKGSGDIQHF.